This T cell receptor beta chain emerged from a study of blood T cell repertoires in COVID-19. Study-wide context: Specimens from acute and convalescent COVID-19 originated in the United States, Italy and Spain. Sample material is recorded as cDNA or gDNA derived from T cells, B-cell-depleted T cells, or PBMCs.

CDR3 length: 14 residues. V was pared by 5 bases and J by 4 bases, with 14 bases between. Germline V gene lookup returns CDR1 SGHAT and CDR2 FQNNGV. In the source study's methods: Estimation of nucleated cell counts was performed using reference gene primer amplification. Profiling relied on immunoSEQ multiplex PCR, and the TCRdb table lists in-frame clones only, not all of them. V and J calls and clone size are those listed in that table; D and trimming were worked out from the DNA. The table shows roughly 62,000 clones, with more than 85% occurring only once. The specimen sequenced was peripheral blood. The chain links TRBV11-2 to TRBJ1-2, with D unresolved. The source of this sequence is a man in his 70s with acute or convalescent COVID-19. The CDR3 reads CASSPYGGSYGYTF. In DNA form, the CDR3 reads TGTGCCAGCAGCCCCTACGGAGGATCCTATGGCTACACCTTC.